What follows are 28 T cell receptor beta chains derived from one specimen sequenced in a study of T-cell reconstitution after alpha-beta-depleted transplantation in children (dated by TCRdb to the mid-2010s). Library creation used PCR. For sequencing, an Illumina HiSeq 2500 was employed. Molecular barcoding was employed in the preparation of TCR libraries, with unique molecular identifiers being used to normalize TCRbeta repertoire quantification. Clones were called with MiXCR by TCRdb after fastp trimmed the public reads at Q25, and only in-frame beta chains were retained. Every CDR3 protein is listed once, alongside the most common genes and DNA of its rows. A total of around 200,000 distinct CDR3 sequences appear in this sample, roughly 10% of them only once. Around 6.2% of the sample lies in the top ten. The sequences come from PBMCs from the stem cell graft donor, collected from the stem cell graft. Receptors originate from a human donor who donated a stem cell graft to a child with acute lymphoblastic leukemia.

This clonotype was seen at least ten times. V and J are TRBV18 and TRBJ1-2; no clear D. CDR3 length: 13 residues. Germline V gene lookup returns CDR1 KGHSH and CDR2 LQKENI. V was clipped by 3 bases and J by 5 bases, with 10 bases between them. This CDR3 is CASSPSVDYGYTF. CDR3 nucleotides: TGTGCCAGCTCACCGTCGGTCGATTATGGCTACACCTTC.

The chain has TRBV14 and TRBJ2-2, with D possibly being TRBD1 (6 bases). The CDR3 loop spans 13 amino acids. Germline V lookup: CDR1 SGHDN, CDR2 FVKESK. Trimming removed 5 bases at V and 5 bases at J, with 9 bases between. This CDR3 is CASSFQGTGELFF. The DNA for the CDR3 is TGTGCCAGCAGCTTCCAGGGGACCGGGGAGCTGTTTTTT. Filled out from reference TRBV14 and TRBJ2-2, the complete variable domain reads EAGVTQFPSHSVIEKGQTVTLRCDPISGHDNLYWYRRVMGKEIKFLLHFVKESKQDESGMPNNRFLAERTGGTYSTLKVQPAELEDSGVYFCASSFQGTGELFFGEGSRLTVL.

The CDR3 sequence is CASSLARRGGEYNEQFF. In DNA, the CDR3 is TGCGCCAGCAGCTTGGCCCGTCGGGGGGGGGAGTACAATGAGCAGTTCTTC. This chain uses TRBV5-1 with TRBJ2-1; 8 bases match TRBD2. The CDR3 contains 17 residues. Trimming at V came to 0 bases and at J to 4 bases, leaving 9 bases not matched to a gene. The V gene's germline CDR1 is SGHRS and CDR2 YFSETQ.

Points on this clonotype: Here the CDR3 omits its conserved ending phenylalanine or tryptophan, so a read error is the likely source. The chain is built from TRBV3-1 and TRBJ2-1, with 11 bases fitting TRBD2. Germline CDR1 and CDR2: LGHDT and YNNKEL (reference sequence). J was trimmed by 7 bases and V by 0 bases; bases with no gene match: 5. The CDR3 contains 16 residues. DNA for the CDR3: TGTGCCAGCAGCCAAGACGTAGCGGGGGGGCTGAATGAGCAGTTCTAC. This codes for CASSQDVAGGLNEQFY.

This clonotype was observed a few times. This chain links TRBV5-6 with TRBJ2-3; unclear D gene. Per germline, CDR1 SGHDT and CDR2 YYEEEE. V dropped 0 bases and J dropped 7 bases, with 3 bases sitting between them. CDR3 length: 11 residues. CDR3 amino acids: CASSLDYTQYF. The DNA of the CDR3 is TGTGCCAGCAGCTTGGACTATACGCAGTATTTT.

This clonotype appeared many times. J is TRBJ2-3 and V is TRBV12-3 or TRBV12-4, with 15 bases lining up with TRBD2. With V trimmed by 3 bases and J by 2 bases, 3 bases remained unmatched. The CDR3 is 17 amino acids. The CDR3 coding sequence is TGTGCCAGCAGTTTCGGACTAGCGGGGGGGATCACAGATACGCAGTATTTT. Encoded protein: CASSFGLAGGITDTQYF.

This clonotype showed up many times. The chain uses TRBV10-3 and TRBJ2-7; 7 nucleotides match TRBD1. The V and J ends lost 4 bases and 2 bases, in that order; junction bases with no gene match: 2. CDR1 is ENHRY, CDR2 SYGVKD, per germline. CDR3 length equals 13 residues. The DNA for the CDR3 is TGTGCCATCAGTGCAGGGGGTGCCTACGAGCAGTACTTC. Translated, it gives CAISAGGAYEQYF.

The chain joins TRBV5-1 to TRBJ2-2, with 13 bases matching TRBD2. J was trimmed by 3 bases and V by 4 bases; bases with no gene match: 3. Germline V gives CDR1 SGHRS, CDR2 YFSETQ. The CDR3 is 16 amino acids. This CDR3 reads CASSVGTSGDTGELFF. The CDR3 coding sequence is TGCGCCAGCAGCGTTGGGACTAGCGGGGACACCGGGGAGCTGTTTTTT.

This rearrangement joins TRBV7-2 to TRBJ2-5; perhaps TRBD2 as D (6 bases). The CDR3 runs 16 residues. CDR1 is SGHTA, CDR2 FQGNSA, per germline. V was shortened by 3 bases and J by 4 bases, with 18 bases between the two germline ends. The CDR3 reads CASSFVWRGVGETQYF. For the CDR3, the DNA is TGTGCCAGCAGCTTTGTGTGGCGGGGAGTTGGAGAGACCCAGTACTTC. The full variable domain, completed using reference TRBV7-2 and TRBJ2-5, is GAGVSQSPSNKVTEKGKDVELRCDPISGHTALYWYRQSLGQGLEFLIYFQGNSAPDKSGLPSDRFSAERTGGSVSTLTIQRTQQEDSAVYLCASSFVWRGVGETQYFGPGTRLLVL.

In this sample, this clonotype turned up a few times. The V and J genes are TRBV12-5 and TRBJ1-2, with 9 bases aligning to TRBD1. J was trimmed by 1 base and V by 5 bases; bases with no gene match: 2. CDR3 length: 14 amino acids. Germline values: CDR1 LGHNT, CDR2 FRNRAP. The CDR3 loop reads CASGRTGDNYGYTF. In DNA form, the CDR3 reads TGTGCTAGTGGTCGGACAGGGGATAACTATGGCTACACCTTC.

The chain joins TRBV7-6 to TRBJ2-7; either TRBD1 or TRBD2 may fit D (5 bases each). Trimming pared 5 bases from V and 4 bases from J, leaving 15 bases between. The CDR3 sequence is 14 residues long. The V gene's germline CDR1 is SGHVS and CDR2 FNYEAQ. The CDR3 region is CASSASGTAYEQYF. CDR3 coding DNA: TGTGCCAGCAGCGCCTCCGGGACGGCTTACGAGCAGTACTTC.

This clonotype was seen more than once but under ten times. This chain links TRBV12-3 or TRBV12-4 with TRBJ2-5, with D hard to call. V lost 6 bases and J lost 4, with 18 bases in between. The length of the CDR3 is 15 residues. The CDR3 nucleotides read TGTGCCAGCAGGATTGGGTCTTCGGCTCGAGAGACCCAGTACTTC. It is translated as CASRIGSSARETQYF.

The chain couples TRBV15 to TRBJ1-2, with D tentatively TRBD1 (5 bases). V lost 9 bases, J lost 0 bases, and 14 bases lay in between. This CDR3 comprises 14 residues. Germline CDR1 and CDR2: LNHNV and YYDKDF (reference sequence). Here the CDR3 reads CATEPSRANYGYTF. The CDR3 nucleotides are TGTGCCACTGAGCCCTCCAGGGCTAACTATGGCTACACCTTC.

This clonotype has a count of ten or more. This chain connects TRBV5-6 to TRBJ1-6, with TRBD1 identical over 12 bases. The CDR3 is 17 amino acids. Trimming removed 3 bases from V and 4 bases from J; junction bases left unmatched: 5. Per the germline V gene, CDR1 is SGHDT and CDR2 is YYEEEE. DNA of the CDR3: TGTGCCAGCAGCTACGGGACAGGGGGCGTGTATAATTCACCCCTCCACTTT. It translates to CASSYGTGGVYNSPLHF.

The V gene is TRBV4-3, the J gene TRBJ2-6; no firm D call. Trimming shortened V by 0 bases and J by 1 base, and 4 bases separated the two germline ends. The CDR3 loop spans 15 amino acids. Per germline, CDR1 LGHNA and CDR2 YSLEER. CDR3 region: CASSQEGSGANVLTF. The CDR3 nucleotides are TGCGCCAGCAGCCAAGAAGGGTCTGGGGCCAACGTCCTGACTTTC.

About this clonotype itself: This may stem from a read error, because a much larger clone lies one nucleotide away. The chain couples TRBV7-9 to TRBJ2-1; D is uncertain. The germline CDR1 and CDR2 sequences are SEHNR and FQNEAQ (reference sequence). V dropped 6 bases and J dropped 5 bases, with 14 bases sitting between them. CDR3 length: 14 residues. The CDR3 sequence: CASSHRLSHNEQFF. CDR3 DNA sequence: TGTGCCAGCAGTCACCGGTTAAGCCACAATGAGCAGTTCTTC.

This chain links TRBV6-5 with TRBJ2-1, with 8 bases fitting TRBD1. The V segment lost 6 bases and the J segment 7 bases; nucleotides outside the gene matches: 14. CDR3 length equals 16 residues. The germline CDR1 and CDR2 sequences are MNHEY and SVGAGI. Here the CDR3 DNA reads TGTGCCAGCAGATACCAGGACAGGGAATTGAGAAATGAGCAGTTCTTC. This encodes CASRYQDRELRNEQFF.

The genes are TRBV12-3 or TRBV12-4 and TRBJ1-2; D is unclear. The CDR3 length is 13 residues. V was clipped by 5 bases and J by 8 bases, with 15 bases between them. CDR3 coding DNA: TGTGCCAGCAGTAATACAGAGGGAGGCGGCTACACCTTC. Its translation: CASSNTEGGGYTF.

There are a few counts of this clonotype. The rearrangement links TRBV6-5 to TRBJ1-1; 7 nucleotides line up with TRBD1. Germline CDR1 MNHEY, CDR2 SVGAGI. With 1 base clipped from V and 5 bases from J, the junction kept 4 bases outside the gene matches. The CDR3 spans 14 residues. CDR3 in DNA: TGTGCCAGCAGTTACTTTGACAGGGAGACTGAAGCTTTCTTT. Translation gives CASSYFDRETEAFF.

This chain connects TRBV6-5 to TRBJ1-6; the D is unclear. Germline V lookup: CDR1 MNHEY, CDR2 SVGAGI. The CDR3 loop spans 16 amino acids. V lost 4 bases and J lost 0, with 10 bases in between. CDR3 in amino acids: CASSSGPGSYNSPLHF. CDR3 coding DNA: TGTGCCAGCAGTTCAGGACCGGGCTCCTATAATTCACCCCTCCACTTT.

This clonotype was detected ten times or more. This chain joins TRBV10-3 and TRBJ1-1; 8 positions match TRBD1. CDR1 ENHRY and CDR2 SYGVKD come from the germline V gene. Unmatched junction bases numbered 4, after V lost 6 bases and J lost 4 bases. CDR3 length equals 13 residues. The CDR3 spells CAISLTGGTEAFF. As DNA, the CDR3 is TGTGCCATCAGCCTCACAGGGGGCACTGAAGCTTTCTTT.

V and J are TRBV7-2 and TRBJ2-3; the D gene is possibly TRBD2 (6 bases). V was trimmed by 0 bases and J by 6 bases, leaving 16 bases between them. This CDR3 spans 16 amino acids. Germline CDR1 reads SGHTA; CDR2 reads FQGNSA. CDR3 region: CASSLAGRGSSDTQYF. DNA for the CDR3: TGTGCCAGCAGCTTAGCGGGCCGGGGGTCGTCGGATACGCAGTATTTT. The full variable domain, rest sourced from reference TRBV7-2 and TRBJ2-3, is GAGVSQSPSNKVTEKGKDVELRCDPISGHTALYWYRQSLGQGLEFLIYFQGNSAPDKSGLPSDRFSAERTGGSVSTLTIQRTQQEDSAVYLCASSLAGRGSSDTQYFGPGTRLTVL.

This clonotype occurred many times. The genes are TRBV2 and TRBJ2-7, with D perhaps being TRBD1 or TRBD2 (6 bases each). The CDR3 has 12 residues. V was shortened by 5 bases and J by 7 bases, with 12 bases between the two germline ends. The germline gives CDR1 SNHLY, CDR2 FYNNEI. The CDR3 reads CASSPRGREQYF. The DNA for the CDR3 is TGTGCCAGCAGTCCCCGGGGGCGAGAGCAGTACTTC. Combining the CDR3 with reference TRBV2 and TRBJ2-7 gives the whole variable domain EPEVTQTPSHQVTQMGQEVILRCVPISNHLYFYWYRQILGQKVEFLVSFYNNEISEKSEIFDDQFSVERPDGSNFTLKIRSTKLEDSAMYFCASSPRGREQYFGPGTRLTVT.

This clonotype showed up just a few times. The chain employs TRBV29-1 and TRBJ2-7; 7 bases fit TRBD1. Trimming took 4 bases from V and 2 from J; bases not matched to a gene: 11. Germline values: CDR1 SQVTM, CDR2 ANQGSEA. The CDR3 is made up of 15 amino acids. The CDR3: CSVVGDLTGTYEQYF. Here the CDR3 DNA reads TGCAGCGTTGTTGGGGATCTGACAGGGACCTACGAGCAGTACTTC.

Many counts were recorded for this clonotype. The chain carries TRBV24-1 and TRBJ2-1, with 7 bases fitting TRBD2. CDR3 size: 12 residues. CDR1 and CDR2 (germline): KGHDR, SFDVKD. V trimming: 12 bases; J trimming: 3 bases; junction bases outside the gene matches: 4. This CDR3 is CAVGGVYNEQFF. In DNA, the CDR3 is TGTGCCGTTGGGGGGGTCTACAATGAGCAGTTCTTC.

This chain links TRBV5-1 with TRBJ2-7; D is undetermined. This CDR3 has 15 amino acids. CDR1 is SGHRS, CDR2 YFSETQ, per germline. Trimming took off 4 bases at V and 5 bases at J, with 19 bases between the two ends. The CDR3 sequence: CASSLYGVGLDEQYF. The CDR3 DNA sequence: TGCGCCAGCAGCCTCTATGGTGTAGGTTTGGACGAGCAGTACTTC.

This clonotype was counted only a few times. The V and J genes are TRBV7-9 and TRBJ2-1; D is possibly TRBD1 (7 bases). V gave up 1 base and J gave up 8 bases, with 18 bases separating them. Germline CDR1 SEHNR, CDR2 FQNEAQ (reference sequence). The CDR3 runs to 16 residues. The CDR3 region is CASSLVGAGGSDEQFF. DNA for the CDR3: TGTGCCAGCAGCTTAGTTGGGGCAGGGGGGTCGGATGAGCAGTTCTTC.

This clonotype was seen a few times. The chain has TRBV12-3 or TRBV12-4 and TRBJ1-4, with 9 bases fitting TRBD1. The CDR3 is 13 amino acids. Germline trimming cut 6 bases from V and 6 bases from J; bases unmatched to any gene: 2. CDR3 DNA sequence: TGTGCCAGCAGGACAGGGGGTGATGAAAAACTGTTTTTT. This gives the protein CASRTGGDEKLFF.